This T cell receptor (beta chain) was recorded in a study of cytomegalovirus exposure and HLA in healthy donors. The study ran its PCR with 60 Vbeta and 13 Jbeta primers. Data came from immunoSEQ multiplex PCR; TCRdb stores just in-frame clones and leaves some out. The repertoire holds some 130,000 clones, with 60% to 80% as singletons. Study-wide results and caveats: For cytomegalovirus status, the classifier reportedly gave diagnoses with high specificity and sensitivity. Relative to equally common others, HLA-associated TCR beta chains showed greater clonal expansion in a later analysis. The study dropped some indistinguishable V segments, TRBV6-2 and TRBV6-3 among them. A later analysis found that most CMV-associated TCR beta chains appeared HLA-restricted.

Notes on this clone: What it recognizes is unknown.

Germline values: CDR1 MGHDK, CDR2 SYGVNS. V shed 5 bases, J shed 2 bases, and the junction held 7 bases outside the gene matches. This CDR3 has 16 amino acids. The chain links TRBV25-1 to TRBJ1-4; 8 nucleotides align to TRBD1. The sequenced sample consisted of PBMCs. This receptor was obtained from a man aged 25-40 years in good health and CMV-seronegative. In DNA, the CDR3 is TGTGCCAGCAGTTTTCCAGGGGGCCGGACTAATGAAAAACTGTTTTTT. This codes for CASSFPGGRTNEKLFF.